This T cell receptor beta chain was recovered during a study of shared clonotypes between healthy human individuals. Notes on the study in general: With few donors, the genetic and exposure-history diversity represented was limited.

As for this clone: Its antigen is unknown.

The CDR3 is made up of 12 amino acids. Germline loops: CDR1 MDHEN, CDR2 SYDVKM. The germline V and J ends were trimmed by 2 bases and 8 bases, with 7 bases remaining between them. The assay was immunoSEQ multiplex PCR, and TCRdb's table has in-frame clones only and misses some. The sample holds about 2.3 million clones, over 90% seen once. The clonotype comes from a man between 18 and 29 years old in good health. Some clones in this sample may be carry-over from other donors' samples. The material sequenced was naive CD4+ T cells from PBMCs. Subset of the sample: CD45RA+ positively selected. The chain has TRBV28 and TRBJ2-1; D is unresolved. CDR3 coding DNA: TGTGCCAGCAGTTTAGATCTTTATGAGCAGTTCTTC. Protein product: CASSLDLYEQFF.